Below, 32 T cell receptor beta chains from the same sample are listed, as sequenced in a study of blood T cell repertoires in COVID-19. The method was immunoSEQ multiplex PCR; TCRdb's version includes in-frame clones alone and lacks a portion of them. Seen here are 110,000 or so clones, 80% to 90% observed once, and the top ten hold about an eighth. Sequencing was carried out using peripheral blood. The receptors derive from a human donor in a cohort sampled during active COVID-19.

The chain joins TRBV21-1 to TRBJ1-1; the DNA was not compared with TRBD1, the D call given in the table. TRBV21-1 represents a pseudogene. The CDR3 runs 18 residues. The CDR3 spells CASSIGTERHPMNTEAFF. In nucleotides, the CDR3 is TGTGCCAGCAGCATTGGGACAGAGCGCCACCCAATGAACACTGAAGCTTTCTTT.

This chain connects TRBV27 to TRBJ1-2; 8 bases line up with TRBD1. The CDR3 runs to 14 residues. The germline V gene has CDR1 MNHEY and CDR2 SMNVEV (reference sequence). V dropped 6 bases and J dropped 4; count of bases not matched to a gene: 7. The CDR3 nucleotides read TGTGCCAGCAGACCCGGACAGGGCGGCTATGGCTACACCTTC. Translated, it gives CASRPGQGGYGYTF.

The chain has TRBV10-3 and TRBJ2-6, with unresolved D. Per germline, CDR1 ENHRY and CDR2 SYGVKD. Deletions cut 3 bases from V and 3 bases from J, with 9 bases between. The CDR3 is 15 residues long. As DNA, the CDR3 is TGTGCCATCAGTGATAAGTTCGGTGGGGCCAACGTCCTGACTTTC. Translated, it gives CAISDKFGGANVLTF.

As DNA, the CDR3 is TGCGCCAGCAGCCCATTTGGAGGGCAGGGGGCATATTCACCCCTCCACTTT. Translated, it gives CASSPFGGQGAYSPLHF. This sequence joins TRBV4-1 and TRBJ1-6; 8 nucleotides line up with TRBD1. The J segment lost 8 bases and the V segment lost 4 bases, leaving 13 bases of the junction unmatched. The CDR3 length is 17 residues. CDR1 and CDR2 from the germline V gene are MGHRA and YSYEKL.

The V and J genes are TRBV9 and TRBJ2-2; D is perhaps TRBD1 (5 bases). Germline CDR1 reads SGDLS; CDR2 reads YYNGEE. Trimming cost V 0 bases and J 3 bases, with 18 bases left between them. The CDR3 is 18 residues long. The CDR3 protein is CASSVDRVGQGYTGELFF. In nucleotides, the CDR3 is TGTGCCAGCAGCGTAGATCGGGTGGGGCAGGGATACACCGGGGAGCTGTTTTTT. Drawing the rest from reference TRBV9 and TRBJ2-2, the complete variable domain is DSGVTQTPKHLITATGQRVTLRCSPRSGDLSVYWYQQSLDQGLQFLIQYYNGEERAKGNILERFSAQQFPDLHSELNLSSLELGDSALYFCASSVDRVGQGYTGELFFGEGSRLTVL.

This clone was observed a handful of times. The V gene is TRBV7-8, the J gene TRBJ1-1, with D unresolved. Germline V gives CDR1 SGHVS, CDR2 FQNEAQ. The V end lost 3 bases, the J end lost 0 bases, and 5 bases lay between the germline ends. This CDR3 has 13 amino acids. In DNA form, the CDR3 reads TGTGCCAGCAGCTTCCGCGTGAACACTGAAGCTTTCTTT. As protein: CASSFRVNTEAFF.

The rearrangement uses TRBV7-2 and TRBJ2-1, with TRBD2 matching over 8 bases. Losses at the gene ends were 2 bases for V and 9 bases for J; bases not matched to a gene: 6. The CDR3 covers 14 residues. The germline gives CDR1 SGHTA, CDR2 FQGNSA. CDR3 sequence reads: CASSLRAGGGEQFF. The CDR3 DNA reads TGTGCCAGCAGCTTAAGGGCGGGGGGAGGTGAGCAGTTCTTC.

The rearrangement joins TRBV6-5 to TRBJ1-4; 8 bases are shared with TRBD1. CDR1 is MNHEY, CDR2 SVGAGI, per germline. V shed 5 bases, J shed 8 bases, and the junction held 7 bases outside the gene matches. The length of the CDR3 is 14 residues. CDR3 protein: CASSLTGGREKLFF. Written as DNA, the CDR3 is TGTGCCAGCAGTCTAACAGGGGGACGGGAAAAACTGTTTTTT.

This clone has just a few counts. V gene TRBV13 combines with J gene TRBJ1-6; D remains ambiguous. This CDR3 has 14 residues. Germline values: CDR1 PRHDT, CDR2 FYEKMQ (reference sequence). V was shortened by 5 bases and J by 10 bases, with 15 bases between the two germline ends. The DNA of the CDR3 is TGTGCCAGCAGCGTCACCGGAACACAGTCACCCCTCCACTTT. It is translated as CASSVTGTQSPLHF.

The V call is TRBV5-4, the J call TRBJ2-3; 15 nucleotides align to TRBD2. The CDR3 is 18 residues long. Per germline, CDR1 SGHNT and CDR2 YYREEE (reference sequence). V lost 0 bases and J lost 4; bases outside the gene matches: 6. The CDR3 bases are TGTGCCAGCAGCTTGGCCAGGACTAGCGGGGGGGCCCCAGATACGCAGTATTTT. This encodes CASSLARTSGGAPDTQYF.

The rearrangement joins TRBV29-1 to TRBJ1-2; D gene ambiguous. Deletions cut 0 bases from V and 4 bases from J, with 6 bases between. Germline V gene lookup returns CDR1 SQVTM and CDR2 ANQGSEA. The CDR3 length is 12 residues. This CDR3 is CSVEENSYGYTF. In DNA form, the CDR3 reads TGCAGCGTTGAAGAGAACAGCTATGGCTACACCTTC.

The genes are TRBV2 and TRBJ2-2; the D is unclear. From germline, CDR1 is SNHLY and CDR2 FYNNEI. Trimming removed 3 bases at V and 4 bases at J, with 9 bases between. The CDR3 loop spans 14 amino acids. This CDR3 reads CASSELDPTGELFF. The CDR3 DNA is TGTGCCAGCAGTGAGCTAGACCCCACCGGGGAGCTGTTTTTT.

This chain joins TRBV14 and TRBJ1-1; no firm D call. V gave up 4 bases and J gave up 5 bases, with 8 bases separating them. The CDR3 loop spans 12 amino acids. The germline CDR1 and CDR2 sequences are SGHDN and FVKESK. The CDR3 region has the DNA TGTGCCAGCAGCCGGAGGGATACTGAAGCTTTCTTT. It translates to CASSRRDTEAFF.

This clone was recorded once. The chain combines TRBV7-9 with TRBJ2-6; D remains ambiguous. Germline values: CDR1 SEHNR, CDR2 FQNEAQ (reference sequence). CDR3 length: 13 amino acids. V lost 5 bases to trimming and J lost 1 base, with 3 bases between them. CDR3 in amino acids: CASSTSGANVLTF. CDR3 DNA: TGTGCCAGCAGCACTTCTGGGGCCAACGTCCTGACTTTC.

The chain carries TRBV2 and TRBJ2-2, with 8 bases identical to TRBD1. J was trimmed by 4 bases and V by 5 bases; bases with no gene match: 3. The CDR3 is 14 residues long. Germline V lookup: CDR1 SNHLY, CDR2 FYNNEI. In DNA, the CDR3 is TGTGCCAGCAGTCTTGGACAGGGCACCGGGGAGCTGTTTTTT. It is translated as CASSLGQGTGELFF.

The CDR3 coding sequence is TGTGCCAGCAGAGATCCGGGTGCAACTAATGAAAAACTGTTTTTT. It codes for CASRDPGATNEKLFF. V is TRBV6-5 and J is TRBJ1-4; D call uncertain. The germline V gene encodes CDR1 MNHEY and CDR2 SVGAGI. This CDR3 region has 15 residues. Trimming left V 6 bases short and J 0 bases short, with 11 bases between.

Comments on this clone: The identical CDR3 is also encoded by other nucleotide sequences in the sample. The chain links TRBV9 to TRBJ1-1; 7 nucleotides align to TRBD1. CDR1 and CDR2 (germline): SGDLS, YYNGEE. This CDR3 spans 14 amino acids. V was pared by 0 bases and J by 4 bases, with 3 bases of the junction left unmatched. The CDR3 coding sequence is TGTGCCAGCAGCGTAGTGGGACAGTTCACTGAAGCTTTCTTT. Translation gives CASSVVGQFTEAFF.

The chain combines TRBV6-2 or TRBV6-3 with TRBJ2-7; TRBD1 agrees at 9 bases. The CDR3 is 12 amino acids. Germline assignment: CDR1 MNHEY and CDR2 SVGEGT. V shed 5 bases and J 4 bases; nucleotides not matched to a gene: 0. This CDR3 reads CASSDRGYEQYF. Here the CDR3 DNA reads TGTGCCAGCAGTGACAGGGGGTACGAGCAGTACTTC.

V usage is TRBV3-1 (or the pseudogene TRBV3-2) and J usage is TRBJ2-5; tentatively, D is TRBD1 (5 bases). V lost 8 bases, J lost 3 bases, and 13 bases lay in between. Germline values: CDR1 LGHDT, CDR2 YNNKEL (reference sequence). The CDR3 is made up of 13 amino acids. Written as DNA, the CDR3 is TGTGCCAGCGGTGTAGGGGCCGAAGAGACCCAGTACTTC. As protein: CASGVGAEETQYF.

The rearrangement links TRBV19 to TRBJ1-3, with D possibly being TRBD1 (6 bases). The V and J ends lost 5 bases and 0 bases respectively, with 11 bases between them. The germline V gene encodes CDR1 LNHDA and CDR2 SQIVND (reference sequence). CDR3 length equals 15 residues. This chain's CDR3 is CASSVTGASGNTIYF. For the CDR3, the DNA is TGTGCCAGTAGTGTGACAGGTGCCTCTGGAAACACCATATATTTT. The variable domain in full, with the rest retrieved from reference TRBV19 and TRBJ1-3, is DGGITQSPKYLFRKEGQNVTLSCEQNLNHDAMYWYRQDPGQGLRLIYYSQIVNDFQKGDIAEGYSVSREKKESFPLTVTSAQKNPTAFYLCASSVTGASGNTIYFGEGSWLTVV.

DNA for the CDR3: TGCGCCAGCAGGCGGGGTCCGGAAATAGAGACCCAGTACTTC. This sequence encodes CASRRGPEIETQYF. The chain carries TRBV5-1 and TRBJ2-5, with D perhaps matching TRBD2 (6 bases). Germline assignment: CDR1 SGHRS and CDR2 YFSETQ. Trimming left V 5 bases short and J 4 bases short, with 15 bases between. The CDR3 covers 14 residues.

The chain is built from TRBV18 and TRBJ2-1; 7 bases agree with TRBD2. The germline V gene has CDR1 KGHSH and CDR2 LQKENI. The ends lost 0 bases at V and 7 bases at J; junction bases unmatched: 9. The CDR3 sequence is 16 residues long. The CDR3 nucleotides are TGTGCCAGCTCACCACCGGGGGGGAGAACGGGAAATGAGCAGTTCTTC. As protein: CASSPPGGRTGNEQFF. Complete variable domain (other parts from reference TRBV18 and TRBJ2-1): NAGVMQNPRHLVRRRGQEARLRCSPMKGHSHVYWYRQLPEEGLKFMVYLQKENIIDESGMPKERFSAEFPKEGPSILRIQQVVRGDSAAYFCASSPPGGRTGNEQFFGPGTRLTVL.

This chain links TRBV7-2 with TRBJ2-3, with D maybe TRBD2 (5 bases). The germline CDR1 and CDR2 sequences are SGHTA and FQGNSA. This CDR3 has 13 amino acids. The V and J ends lost 5 bases and 4 bases respectively, with 10 bases between them. This chain's CDR3 is CASSAPGADTQYF. The CDR3 coding sequence is TGTGCCAGCAGCGCGCCCGGGGCAGATACGCAGTATTTT.

This clone has only one observation. The chain links TRBV5-1 to TRBJ2-3, with D perhaps matching TRBD1 (5 bases). Trimming shortened V by 4 bases and J by 2 bases, and 14 bases separated the two germline ends. Germline-derived CDR1 and CDR2 are SGHRS and YFSETQ. CDR3 length equals 15 residues. CDR3 sequence (DNA): TGCGCCAGCAGCCCGTGGCAGGGATACACAGATACGCAGTATTTT. Translated, it gives CASSPWQGYTDTQYF.

The V and J genes are TRBV14 and TRBJ1-2; TRBD1 might be the D (5 bases). The CDR3 is 15 amino acids. Germline V gene lookup returns CDR1 SGHDN and CDR2 FVKESK. Trimming left V 4 bases short and J 2 bases short, with 14 bases between. The CDR3 loop reads CASSPTAYQNYGYTF. Written as DNA, the CDR3 is TGTGCCAGCAGCCCGACAGCCTACCAAAACTATGGCTACACCTTC.

V is TRBV24-1 and J is TRBJ2-5; TRBD1 matches at 7 bases. The CDR3 length is 14 residues. Germline assignment: CDR1 KGHDR and CDR2 SFDVKD. The ends lost 4 bases at V and 5 bases at J; junction bases unmatched: 6. CDR3 nucleotides: TGTGCCACCAGTGACCAAACAGGGGTCGAGACCCAGTACTTC. Its protein is CATSDQTGVETQYF.

V gene TRBV28 combines with J gene TRBJ1-1; no definite D call. The length of the CDR3 is 16 residues. Germline V CDR1 and CDR2: MDHEN, SYDVKM. Trimming removed 5 bases at V and 5 bases at J, with 21 bases between. CDR3 DNA: TGTGCCAGCAGTCCCTACGGGATCCCCAGAGGGACTGAAGCTTTCTTT. This sequence encodes CASSPYGIPRGTEAFF.

V gene TRBV20-1 combines with J gene TRBJ1-2, with D possibly being TRBD1 (5 bases). CDR1 and CDR2 from the germline V gene are DFQATT and SNEGSKA (reference sequence). V lost 6 bases and J 4 bases, leaving 9 bases between the germline ends. The CDR3 length is 11 residues. DNA for the CDR3: TGCAGTGCACCTGACAGCTATGGCTACACCTTC. Translated, it gives CSAPDSYGYTF.

The CDR3 here is CASSSGGPLKETQYF. In DNA form, the CDR3 reads TGTGCCAGCAGTAGCGGGGGTCCTCTAAAAGAGACCCAGTACTTC. The rearrangement uses TRBV2 and TRBJ2-5, with 8 bases that match TRBD2. The CDR3 has 15 residues. Germline-derived CDR1 and CDR2 are SNHLY and FYNNEI. Trimming at V came to 5 bases and at J to 3 bases, leaving 8 bases not matched to a gene.

The chain employs TRBV29-1 and TRBJ1-1, with TRBD1 as a possible D gene (6 bases). The V end was cut by 5 bases, the J end by 8 bases, with 15 bases between. Germline V gene lookup returns CDR1 SQVTM and CDR2 ANQGSEA. The CDR3 has 12 amino acids. Here the CDR3 DNA reads TGCAGCGTTCATTTTGGACAGACCGAAGCTTTCTTT. Translation gives CSVHFGQTEAFF.

The V call is TRBV5-1, the J call TRBJ2-3; the match to TRBD2 covers 15 bases. CDR3 length: 21 amino acids. With V trimmed by 1 base and J by 3 bases, 15 bases remained unmatched. From germline, CDR1 is SGHRS and CDR2 YFSETQ. CDR3 DNA: TGCGCCAGCAGCTTGCCCCCCGGGACTAGCGGGGGGAATTACCATACAGATACGCAGTATTTT. Its translation is CASSLPPGTSGGNYHTDTQYF.

The gene calls are TRBV19 and TRBJ1-5; D gene unclear. The V end was cut by 5 bases, the J end by 6 bases, with 17 bases between. Germline assignment: CDR1 LNHDA and CDR2 SQIVND (reference sequence). This CDR3 contains 15 residues. CDR3 coding DNA: TGTGCCAGTAGTTTAAATCGGGCGGCGGGTCAGCCCCAGCATTTT. It yields the protein CASSLNRAAGQPQHF.